This T cell receptor (beta chain) was captured in a study of blood T cell repertoires in COVID-19. Germline V CDR1 and CDR2: MDHEN, SYDVKM. With 5 bases removed from V and 11 bases from J, the gap between germline ends came to 12 bases. This CDR3 has 11 residues. This clone was recorded once. In the original processing: Amplification of reference gene primers provided the estimated nucleated cell counts. Repertoires were generated with immunoSEQ multiplex PCR, while TCRdb's copy carries only in-frame clones and drops some. For V, J and clone size, that table is used; D and trimming come from the DNA. The repertoire holds 150,000 to 200,000 clones, with about 85% as singletons.

The TCR sequence derives from a man between 65 and 79 years old with active or convalescent COVID-19. V is TRBV28 and J is TRBJ1-1, with TRBD1 as a possible D gene (5 bases). Sequences were obtained from peripheral blood. The CDR3, as DNA: TGTGCCAGCAGTGGTATCAGGGATGCTTTCTTT. This sequence encodes CASSGIRDAFF.